The 7 T cell receptor beta chains reported below all come from one sample, sequenced in a study of T cells after yellow fever vaccination. One entry per CDR3 protein, called by TCRdb with MiXCR from the 5' RACE reads. This table holds 300,000 or so distinct CDR3 sequences, 7% to 10% found once. Sequenced material: PBMCs, taken about 49 days after the first yellow fever vaccination. The origin of the receptors is a young man who received the YFV17D yellow fever vaccine.

The chain uses TRBV7-2 and TRBJ2-1, with a possible D match to TRBD1 (6 bases). In germline, CDR1 is SGHTA, CDR2 FQGNSA. This CDR3 has 15 residues. V lost 1 base and J lost 12, with 19 bases in between. The CDR3 DNA reads as TGTGCCAGCAGCTTAGTTAGCTTTCAAACCAGGGGGCAGTTCTTC. Translated, it gives CASSLVSFQTRGQFF.

This clonotype was seen only a few times. J is TRBJ2-3 and V is TRBV29-1, with 7 bases matching TRBD1. Germline trimming cut 7 bases from V and 6 bases from J; bases unmatched to any gene: 16. Germline V gives CDR1 SQVTM, CDR2 ANQGSEA. The CDR3 loop spans 15 amino acids. CDR3 sequence reads: CSAFLPDRAPDTQYF. CDR3 DNA: TGCAGCGCCTTCCTCCCTGACAGGGCGCCGGATACGCAGTATTTT.

This clonotype was seen many times. The chain employs TRBV21-1 and TRBJ1-2. TRBV21-1 is flagged as a pseudogene. The CDR3 has 13 amino acids. The CDR3 nucleotides read TGTGCCAGCAGCACAAAGACGGTCTATGGCTACACCTTC. Translation gives CASSTKTVYGYTF.

In this sample, this clonotype turned up a few times. The J gene is TRBJ1-1, the V gene TRBV12-3 or TRBV12-4; D remains unclear. The CDR3 totals 12 residues. Between the trimmed V and J ends, which lost 3 bases and 11 bases, there was a span of 13 bases. CDR3 region: CASSFLGDQAFF. The CDR3 bases are TGTGCCAGCAGTTTCTTGGGAGACCAGGCTTTCTTT.

A word on this clonotype: This may stem from a read error, because a much larger clone lies one nucleotide away. The V call is TRBV27, the J call TRBJ1-6; no reliable D call. V lost 5 bases and J 7 bases, leaving 3 bases between the germline ends. The CDR3 spans 11 residues. Germline V gives CDR1 MNHEY, CDR2 SMNVEV (reference sequence). CDR3 amino acids: CASSINSPLHF. DNA for the CDR3: TGTGCCAGCAGTATAAATTCACCCCTCCACTTT.

CDR3 bases: TGTGCCATCAGTCCGGGAACCTACGAGCAGTACTTC. This encodes CAISPGTYEQYF. The chain uses TRBV10-3 and TRBJ2-7, with D perhaps matching TRBD2 (5 bases). V gave up 5 bases and J gave up 2 bases, with 7 bases separating them. CDR1 and CDR2 (germline): ENHRY, SYGVKD. The CDR3 is 12 residues long.

This clonotype was observed a few times. This chain uses TRBV4-3 with TRBJ1-6; 7 bases match TRBD1. V dropped 0 bases and J dropped 10; count of bases not matched to a gene: 6. The CDR3 has 15 residues. Germline values: CDR1 LGHNA, CDR2 YSLEER. The CDR3 coding sequence is TGCGCCAGCAGCCAAGAATGGGACAGTGCCTCACCCCTCCACTTT. Protein sequence: CASSQEWDSASPLHF.